What follows are 13 T cell receptor beta chains derived from one specimen sequenced in a study of patients and donors after allogeneic stem cell transplantation. Each CDR3 protein is one row after TCRdb ran MiXCR on the RT-PCR reads. Of 25,000 or so distinct CDR3 sequences listed, about 30% are singletons. The sample was blood, either unsorted or a sorted T cell fraction (not recorded which). The source of these receptors is a human donor who was either an allogeneic HSCT recipient or a stem cell or donor lymphocyte infusion donor (not recorded which). It is not recorded whose cells these are; they may come from a transplant donor.

This clonotype was detected a few times. V is TRBV12-3 or TRBV12-4 and J is TRBJ1-1, with D perhaps TRBD1 (5 bases). The CDR3 spans 12 residues. The V and J ends lost 2 bases and 6 bases respectively, with 7 bases between them. CDR3 protein: CASSLTGAEAFF. The CDR3 coding sequence is TGTGCCAGCAGTTTAACAGGTGCTGAAGCTTTCTTT.

There are a few counts of this clonotype. V is TRBV27 and J is TRBJ1-6; D not resolved. There are 17 residues in the CDR3. The germline V gene has CDR1 MNHEY and CDR2 SMNVEV (reference sequence). V lost 5 bases and J lost 4, with 18 bases in between. CDR3 bases: TGTGCCAGCAGTGTTAATTTCCGTCGCATATATAATTCACCCCTCCACTTT. Translating it yields CASSVNFRRIYNSPLHF.

The rearrangement joins TRBV5-5 to TRBJ2-7, with 8 bases aligning to TRBD1. CDR1 is SGHKS and CDR2 is YYEKEE in the germline V gene (reference sequence). Losses at the gene ends were 3 bases for V and 4 bases for J; bases not matched to a gene: 6. This CDR3 region has 14 residues. In DNA form, the CDR3 reads TGTGCCAGCAGCTGGATCGACAGGGGTTACGAGCAGTACGTC. It codes for CASSWIDRGYEQYV.

To note about this clonotype: Since a much larger clone is just one base distant, this may be a read error. This chain joins TRBV7-2 and TRBJ1-4; D gene uncertain. Germline V gives CDR1 SGHTA, CDR2 FQGNSA. This CDR3 has 13 residues. CDR3 sequence reads: CPSRLGSARKLFF. In DNA form, the CDR3 reads TGTCCCAGCAGGCTGGGGTCAGCTCGGAAACTGTTTTTT. Complete variable domain (other parts from reference TRBV7-2 and TRBJ1-4): GAGVSQSPSNKVTEKGKDVELRCDPISGHTALYWYRQSLGQGLEFLIYFQGNSAPDKSGLPSDRFSAERTGGSVSTLTIQRTQQEDSAVYLCPSRLGSARKLFFGSGTQLSVL.

This clonotype has at least ten counts. V is TRBV4-3 and J is TRBJ1-1, with unresolved D. V was trimmed by 2 bases and J by 0 bases, leaving 10 bases between them. Germline V gene lookup returns CDR1 LGHNA and CDR2 YSLEER. The CDR3 totals 15 residues. Here the CDR3 reads CASSQSSRVNTEAFF. The DNA for the CDR3 is TGCGCCAGCAGCCAATCCTCCCGGGTGAACACTGAAGCTTTCTTT.

This clonotype was counted many times. The chain joins TRBV12-3 or TRBV12-4 to TRBJ1-2; 9 bases line up with TRBD1. V lost 5 bases to trimming and J lost 3 bases; unmatched junction nucleotides: 7. The CDR3 extends over 15 amino acids. The CDR3 is CASSVGQGVDYGYTF. CDR3 nucleotide sequence: TGTGCCAGCAGTGTGGGACAGGGCGTAGACTATGGCTACACCTTC.

The chain carries TRBV24-1 and TRBJ2-6; D perhaps matches TRBD2 (5 bases). Germline CDR1 KGHDR, CDR2 SFDVKD. V gave up 3 bases and J gave up 0 bases, with 5 bases separating them. This CDR3 contains 15 residues. The CDR3 DNA is TGTGCCACCAGTGATCGGGGCTCTGGGGCCAACGTCCTGACTTTC. As protein: CATSDRGSGANVLTF.

This clonotype has more than one count but fewer than ten. The chain recombines TRBV12-3 or TRBV12-4 with TRBJ2-7; possible D gene TRBD1, 5 bases. Trimming left V 7 bases short and J 3 bases short, with 13 bases between. The CDR3 totals 13 residues. The CDR3 here is CASTPDIYYEQYF. In nucleotides, the CDR3 is TGTGCCAGCACCCCGGACATTTACTACGAGCAGTACTTC.

The gene calls are TRBV5-4 and TRBJ1-5; 9 nucleotides agree with TRBD1. J gave up 3 bases and V 4 bases, and 2 bases lay outside the gene matches. Looked up from germline, CDR1 is SGHNT and CDR2 is YYREEE (reference sequence). There are 14 residues in the CDR3. The CDR3 coding sequence is TGTGCCAGCAGCCGACAGGGGGACAATCAGCCCCAGCATTTT. Amino acid sequence: CASSRQGDNQPQHF.

This clonotype has a handful of counts. The rearrangement uses TRBV29-1 and TRBJ2-5, with a weak D call TRBD2 (6 bases). The CDR3 spans 15 residues. The V end was cut by 7 bases, the J end by 4 bases, with 22 bases between. Germline lookup yields CDR1 SQVTM and CDR2 ANQGSEA. DNA for the CDR3: TGCAGCGCCATTCCGGGACTCCGGGGGATAGAGACCCAGTACTTC. Its protein is CSAIPGLRGIETQYF.

This clonotype was seen just once. The junction departs from the called germline gene at one end, perhaps through a read error. The chain links TRBV12-3 or TRBV12-4 to TRBJ1-2; D is uncertain. The CDR3 consists of 13 residues. Written as DNA, the CDR3 is TGTGCCAGCAGTGCGGGCGCTAACTATCGCTACACCTTC. This gives the protein CASSAGANYRYTF.

This clonotype was detected only a few times. This chain uses TRBV29-1 with TRBJ2-1, with D unresolved. V lost 5 bases and J 7 bases, leaving 12 bases between the germline ends. Germline lookup yields CDR1 SQVTM and CDR2 ANQGSEA. This CDR3 has 12 residues. As DNA, the CDR3 is TGCAGCGTTACCCGCTCTAGGAATGAGCAGTTCTTC. This codes for CSVTRSRNEQFF.

The chain joins TRBV3-1 to TRBJ2-2; D is possibly TRBD1 or TRBD2 (5 bases each). From germline, CDR1 is LGHDT and CDR2 YNNKEL (reference sequence). CDR3 size: 14 residues. V lost 1 base, J lost 4 bases, and 7 bases lay in between. The CDR3 DNA sequence: TGTGCCAGCAGCCAAGTGAGGGGCACCGGGGAGCTGTTTTTT. This codes for CASSQVRGTGELFF.